This TCR beta chain stems from a study of T-cell reconstitution after alpha-beta-depleted transplantation in children. Points from the study as a whole: TCRbeta diversity was high at day 60 in some patients (a result of surviving recipient T cells and thymic progenitors). Reportedly, only several hundred clones from non-depleted graft cells drove alpha-beta T-cell counts at about two months. T-cell counts and diversity at one year post-transplant came mainly from newly produced T cells.

Preparing the TCRbeta library involved the use of unique molecular identifiers. Each CDR3 protein is one row after TCRdb ran MiXCR on the PCR reads. The top ten clones hold around an eighth of a sample with around 580,000 distinct CDR3 sequences, approximately 22% of them seen once. Regarding this clonotype: Its cognate antigen is unknown.

This CDR3 comprises 11 residues. V was clipped by 3 bases and J by 8 bases, with 10 bases between them. The germline gives CDR1 GTSNPN, CDR2 SVGIG (reference sequence). The clonotype comes from a boy under three years old who had a stem cell transplant for acute myeloid leukemia, so the T cells may come from the graft donor. The sample in question was PBMCs, mostly from graft donor cells, obtained 360 days after TCRalphabeta/CD19-depleted stem cell transplant. The chain has TRBV30 and TRBJ1-1, with a tentative D call TRBD1 (5 bases). CDR3 sequence reads: CAWSSGAEAFF. In DNA form, the CDR3 reads TGTGCCTGGAGCTCCGGGGCCGAAGCTTTCTTT.